One and the same sample provided the 25 T cell receptor beta chains below, sequenced in a study of blood T cell repertoires in COVID-19. Measured with immunoSEQ multiplex PCR; TCRdb has only the in-frame clones, and not every one. Altogether almost 400,000 clones are present, 88% being singletons, with the ten largest covering around 0.95%. Sequences were obtained from PBMCs or T cells enriched from blood (not recorded which). These receptors were collected from a woman in her 30s with acute COVID-19.

The V call is TRBV6-5, the J call TRBJ1-4; perhaps TRBD1 as D (5 bases). The CDR3 contains 14 residues. V lost 4 bases and J lost 4, with 10 bases in between. Germline lookup yields CDR1 MNHEY and CDR2 SVGAGI. The DNA for the CDR3 is TGTGCCAGCAGTTCCGGGGGAGGTAATGAAAAACTGTTTTTT. It yields the protein CASSSGGGNEKLFF.

The chain links TRBV3-1 (or the pseudogene TRBV3-2) to TRBJ1-3; TRBD1 aligns across 7 bases. CDR3 length: 14 amino acids. CDR1 LGHDT and CDR2 YNNKEL come from the germline V gene (reference sequence). V lost 6 bases to trimming and J lost 4 bases; unmatched junction nucleotides: 6. The CDR3 bases are TGTGCCAGCAGACCGACAGGGCCCGGAAACACCATATATTTT. Amino acids: CASRPTGPGNTIYF.

This sequence joins TRBV10-2 and TRBJ1-5; no firm D call. Trimming stripped 2 bases from V and 6 bases from J, with 8 bases between. Germline CDR1 reads WSHSY; CDR2 reads SAAADI. The CDR3 spans 13 residues. The CDR3 spells CASSEGLSQPQHF. In nucleotides, the CDR3 is TGCGCCAGCAGTGAGGGACTTAGTCAGCCCCAGCATTTT.

This clone was seen more than once but under ten times. V gene TRBV10-2 combines with J gene TRBJ2-5; possible D gene TRBD2, 5 bases. Trimming removed 1 base at V and 2 bases at J, with 8 bases between. CDR3 length: 14 residues. The germline V gene encodes CDR1 WSHSY and CDR2 SAAADI. The CDR3 is CASSEFRGQETQYF. CDR3 DNA: TGCGCCAGCAGTGAGTTCCGGGGTCAAGAGACCCAGTACTTC.

The V and J genes are TRBV24-1 and TRBJ2-7, with TRBD1 matching over 9 bases. With 5 bases clipped from V and 3 bases from J, the junction kept 1 base outside the gene matches. Germline loops: CDR1 KGHDR, CDR2 SFDVKD. The CDR3 length is 13 residues. This CDR3 reads CATSATGGYEQYF. CDR3 in DNA: TGTGCCACCAGTGCGACAGGGGGCTACGAGCAGTACTTC.

The CDR3 DNA reads as TGTGCCAGCAGCTTTCTAGCGGGAACTAGCACAGATACGCAGTATTTT. It specifies CASSFLAGTSTDTQYF. The chain recombines TRBV7-9 with TRBJ2-3; 9 nucleotides agree with TRBD2. There are 16 residues in the CDR3. The V segment lost 3 bases and the J segment 0 bases; nucleotides outside the gene matches: 4. CDR1 is SEHNR, CDR2 FQNEAQ, per germline (reference sequence). The variable domain in full, with the rest retrieved from reference TRBV7-9 and TRBJ2-3, is DTGVSQNPRHKITKRGQNVTFRCDPISEHNRLYWYRQTLGQGPEFLTYFQNEAQLEKSRLLSDRFSAERPKGSFSTLEIQRTEQGDSAMYLCASSFLAGTSTDTQYFGPGTRLTVL.

The CDR3 spells CASSEGQDYGYTF. In DNA, the CDR3 is TGTGCCAGCAGTGAGGGACAGGACTATGGCTACACCTTC. The rearrangement links TRBV2 to TRBJ1-2; TRBD1 matches at 8 bases. V lost 3 bases to trimming and J lost 3 bases; unmatched junction nucleotides: 0. The CDR3 is 13 residues long. The germline V gene encodes CDR1 SNHLY and CDR2 FYNNEI.

CDR3 nucleotide sequence: TGTGCCAGCAGCTTAGGGGCTAGCGGGTTGGGTGAGCAGTTCTTC. It codes for CASSLGASGLGEQFF. The rearrangement joins TRBV7-6 to TRBJ2-1; TRBD2 agrees at 8 bases. With 1 base clipped from V and 9 bases from J, the junction kept 8 bases outside the gene matches. The CDR3 length is 15 residues. Germline V gene lookup returns CDR1 SGHVS and CDR2 FNYEAQ.

The genes are TRBV19 and TRBJ1-3; D is unresolved. Germline-derived CDR1 and CDR2 are LNHDA and SQIVND (reference sequence). CDR3 size: 17 residues. The V gene lost 3 bases and the J gene lost 0 bases, with 15 bases spanning the gap. CDR3 DNA: TGTGCCAGTAGTATCCGTCGGCAGGTTGACTCTGGAAACACCATATATTTT. The encoded protein is CASSIRRQVDSGNTIYF.

The chain links TRBV28 to TRBJ1-4, with a possible D match to TRBD1 (5 bases). This CDR3 is 12 amino acids long. Germline assignment: CDR1 MDHEN and CDR2 SYDVKM. V gave up 6 bases and J gave up 8 bases, with 10 bases separating them. This CDR3 reads CASRGQGEKLFF. DNA of the CDR3: TGTGCCAGCAGAGGCCAGGGCGAAAAACTGTTTTTT.

The rearrangement links TRBV27 to TRBJ2-1, with a weak D call TRBD2 (6 bases). CDR3 size: 15 residues. From germline, CDR1 is MNHEY and CDR2 SMNVEV (reference sequence). V was pared by 3 bases and J by 9 bases, with 18 bases between. Written as DNA, the CDR3 is TGTGCCAGCAGTTTGGGTCGGGAGCCTCCCGGTGAGCAGTTCTTC. Translated: CASSLGREPPGEQFF.

The chain is built from TRBV14 and TRBJ2-1; D possibly corresponds to TRBD1 (5 bases). Germline V CDR1 and CDR2: SGHDN, FVKESK. V was shortened by 0 bases and J by 4 bases, with 13 bases between the two germline ends. This CDR3 is built from 16 residues. The CDR3, as DNA: TGTGCCAGCAGCCAAGATAGATGGGGCAGTTACAATGAGCAGTTCTTC. Its translation: CASSQDRWGSYNEQFF.

The chain has TRBV10-1 and TRBJ2-3, with D possibly matching TRBD1 (6 bases). This CDR3 contains 15 residues. V lost 3 bases to trimming and J lost 1 base, with 11 bases between them. Germline CDR1 reads WNHNN; CDR2 reads SYGVQD (reference sequence). This chain's CDR3 is CASSDGGAGTDTQYF. The CDR3 coding sequence is TGCGCCAGCAGTGATGGGGGCGCGGGCACAGATACGCAGTATTTT.

The V gene is TRBV19, the J gene TRBJ1-3; D perhaps matches TRBD1 (6 bases). Trimming removed 10 bases from V and 3 bases from J, with 16 bases in between. From germline, CDR1 is LNHDA and CDR2 SQIVND (reference sequence). There are 14 residues in the CDR3. This CDR3 reads CATKTGKFGNTIYF. DNA of the CDR3: TGTGCCACCAAAACAGGGAAGTTTGGAAACACCATATATTTT.

This chain joins TRBV12-3 or TRBV12-4 and TRBJ2-1; 7 bases fit TRBD1. V was clipped by 6 bases and J by 9 bases; unmatched bases: 8. The CDR3 is made up of 13 amino acids. As DNA, the CDR3 is TGTGCCAGCAGCCCCCAGGGGGTCAGTGAGCAGTTCTTC. Residues: CASSPQGVSEQFF.

This chain uses TRBV19 with TRBJ1-5, with D maybe TRBD1 (6 bases). The CDR3 is 14 residues long. Germline V gene lookup returns CDR1 LNHDA and CDR2 SQIVND (reference sequence). V dropped 3 bases and J dropped 5 bases, with 11 bases sitting between them. CDR3 loop: CASSIWSGDQPQHF. In DNA form, the CDR3 reads TGTGCCAGTAGTATTTGGTCAGGGGATCAGCCCCAGCATTTT.

The rearrangement joins TRBV6-2 or TRBV6-3 to TRBJ2-1; TRBD1 might be the D (6 bases). Germline loops: CDR1 MNHEY, CDR2 SVGEGT. The CDR3 consists of 15 residues. The V end lost 5 bases, the J end lost 3 bases, and 14 bases lay between the germline ends. The CDR3 nucleotides are TGTGCCAGCAGTCGTACAGGGTCGAACTACAATGAGCAGTTCTTC. Its translation: CASSRTGSNYNEQFF.

This chain uses TRBV5-6 with TRBJ2-1; D perhaps matches TRBD1 (6 bases). V was clipped by 4 bases and J by 5 bases, with 16 bases between them. CDR3 length: 15 residues. Germline CDR1 SGHDT, CDR2 YYEEEE. Here the CDR3 reads CASSPLDRPNNEQFF. For the CDR3, the DNA is TGTGCCAGCAGCCCCCTCGACAGGCCCAACAATGAGCAGTTCTTC.

The rearrangement links TRBV6-5 to TRBJ1-6, with 7 nucleotides matching TRBD1. The germline gives CDR1 MNHEY, CDR2 SVGAGI. The V and J ends lost 3 bases and 6 bases, in that order; junction bases with no gene match: 5. CDR3 length: 15 amino acids. The CDR3 coding sequence is TGTGCCAGCAGTTATTCGGGACAGATTAATTCACCCCTCCACTTT. Its protein product is CASSYSGQINSPLHF.

The chain employs TRBV7-3 and TRBJ1-6; the D gene is possibly TRBD1 (5 bases). Trimming cost V 6 bases and J 0 bases, with 12 bases left between them. Germline lookup yields CDR1 SGHTA and CDR2 FQGTGA. The CDR3 runs 16 residues. This CDR3 reads CASSIDRNSYNSPLHF. CDR3 DNA sequence: TGTGCCAGCAGTATCGACAGAAACTCCTATAATTCACCCCTCCACTTT.

This clone was counted only a few times. The V and J genes are TRBV9 and TRBJ2-2, with 9 bases aligning to TRBD2. Germline-derived CDR1 and CDR2 are SGDLS and YYNGEE. CDR3 size: 15 residues. Trimming removed 1 base from V and 5 bases from J; junction bases left unmatched: 3. The CDR3 DNA follows: TGTGCCAGCAGCGTAAGAGCGGGGGGAACCGGGGAGCTGTTTTTT. Protein product: CASSVRAGGTGELFF.

The chain carries TRBV5-1 and TRBJ1-3; 10 positions agree with TRBD1. Germline assignment: CDR1 SGHRS and CDR2 YFSETQ. Trimming removed 0 bases from V and 2 bases from J; junction bases left unmatched: 5. The CDR3 runs to 17 residues. The CDR3 here is CASSLVSTGGTGNTIYF. The CDR3 DNA follows: TGCGCCAGCAGCTTGGTATCGACAGGGGGCACTGGAAACACCATATATTTT.

In its sample, this clone was seen once. This chain joins TRBV11-2 and TRBJ2-1; TRBD1 aligns across 9 bases. The CDR3 totals 14 residues. With V trimmed by 5 bases and J by 2 bases, 1 base remained unmatched. From germline, CDR1 is SGHAT and CDR2 FQNNGV. CDR3: CASSRQGAYNEQFF. CDR3 DNA sequence: TGTGCCAGCAGCAGACAGGGGGCCTACAATGAGCAGTTCTTC.

The chain employs TRBV10-2 and TRBJ2-5, with 7 positions matching TRBD2. J was trimmed by 2 bases and V by 4 bases; bases with no gene match: 7. CDR1 WSHSY and CDR2 SAAADI come from the germline V gene. This CDR3 has 15 residues. The CDR3 coding sequence is TGCGCCAGCAGTGGAGGCGGGGGAGGGCAAGAGACCCAGTACTTC. Its protein is CASSGGGGGQETQYF.

The chain uses TRBV11-1 and TRBJ2-1; 9 nucleotides align to TRBD2. CDR1 is SGHAT, CDR2 FQDESV, per germline (reference sequence). The V and J ends lost 8 bases and 1 base, in that order; junction bases with no gene match: 9. CDR3 length equals 16 residues. The CDR3 bases are TGTGCCAGCTCGAATAGGGGACTAGCTTCCTACAATGAGCAGTTCTTC. Amino acids: CASSNRGLASYNEQFF. The full variable domain, completed using reference TRBV11-1 and TRBJ2-1, is EAEVAQSPRYKITEKSQAVAFWCDPISGHATLYWYRQILGQGPELLVQFQDESVVDDSQLPKDRFSAERLKGVDSTLKIQPAELGDSAMYLCASSNRGLASYNEQFFGPGTRLTVL.